This section outlines one TCR beta chain sequence together with its context. Its antigen is still unknown. Primers for the PCR totalled 60 Vbeta and 13 Jbeta. Some clones are missing from TCRdb's copy, which holds only in-frame ones; the method was immunoSEQ multiplex PCR. The repertoire holds about 150,000 clones, more than 60% seen once, with about 1.5% in the top ten. This sample was taken from a study of cytomegalovirus exposure and HLA in healthy donors. Study-wide results and caveats: Later work associated 16,951 TCR beta sequences with HLA alleles at 0.05 false discovery rate. CMV serostatus alone was available as immune exposure information. Cytomegalovirus-associated TCR beta chains were listed, numbering roughly 150.

J was trimmed by 5 bases and V by 4 bases; bases with no gene match: 4. The CDR3 loop spans 15 amino acids. Germline loops: CDR1 SGHRS, CDR2 YFSETQ. The receptor was derived from a woman aged 30 to 39 in good health and CMV-seropositive. The chain uses TRBV5-1 and TRBJ2-1; 12 nucleotides line up with TRBD1. Sample: PBMCs. CDR3 nucleotides: TGCGCCAGCAGCGAGGGACAGGGGGCGAACAATGAGCAGTTCTTC. Translated, it gives CASSEGQGANNEQFF.